The source of this TCR beta chain is a study of cytomegalovirus exposure and HLA in healthy donors (dated by TCRdb to about 2017). Notes on the research overall: An earlier analysis of about 560 of the donors reported 250 to 350 Gb of sequence data and 95 million to 120 million unique TCR beta sequences obtained from around 190 million T cells. Every repertoire in the discovery cohort had been generated on one and the same sequencing platform. Rather than drawing on any new phenotypic data, the later analysis identified candidate immune exposures from TCR beta sequences and the way those sequences occurred across donors. Several DR-DQ haplotypes were handled as single units for association and clustering because linkage in the cohort was strong. In a later genetic analysis, genome-wide SNP genotypes for about 55% of the roughly 700 donors were used, and that subset was treated as a discovery cohort. The study was designed to test whether signatures of past pathogen exposure could be identified by cataloging public T cell receptors. Class I and class II HLA loci were covered by the typing at four-digit resolution. Among 300 to 450 genotyped donors of the cohort, an average of around 240,000 unique TCR beta nucleotide sequences were sequenced per donor, roughly 18% of them non-productive. Approximately 310 gigabases of sequencing data and around 80 million unique TCR sequences made up an early release that covered approximately 700 HLA-typed donors. Donor age, sex, ethnicity and CMV serostatus were collected together with the repertoire data. The genetic ancestry cluster associated with self-reported Caucasian donors included roughly four fifths of the roughly 360 genotyped donors. Using immunosequencing, the study profiled T cell repertoires from 666 subjects and related those repertoires to cytomegalovirus serostatus. To study patterns of TCR occurrence, a later analysis re-analyzed previously published TCR beta repertoires from hundreds of donors and added high-resolution HLA genotyping. An earlier analysis of some 500 of the donors applied high-throughput TCR beta sequencing to assess whether each TCR beta V gene segment acted as functional or pseudogenic. The number of typed donors differed by locus: about 620-640 for A, B, C, DRB1 and DQB1; some 540 for DQA1; 606 for DPA1; and about 450 for DPB1. High-throughput TCR immunosequencing, statistical association of individual TCRs with disease status, and machine learning were combined to predict cytomegalovirus infection status. A separate validation cohort of some 130 different subjects was used in addition to the 666-subject first cohort. On the study overall, not on this receptor specifically: An association between a missense DCLRE1C variant and V-gene and J-gene trimming of TCR beta chains was found in a later genetic analysis and replicated in an independent cohort. The study gave a list of about 170 TCR beta chains associated with cytomegalovirus. For the cohort, immune exposure information was limited to CMV serostatus. A further reported finding was that TCR beta sequences accurately predicted the HLA-A and HLA-B alleles for most subjects in the first cohort. A later analysis associated about 17,000 TCR beta sequences with specific HLA alleles at a false discovery rate of 0.05. When HLA alleles, especially DR and DQ, strongly co-occurred, attributing TCR associations to individual alleles was difficult. A cluster of highly shared sequence variants was judged likely to be a technical artifact of the sequencing pipeline. In vitro tests confirmed that a few of the cytomegalovirus-associated TCR beta chains recognize cytomegalovirus antigens. A later analysis found that TCR association rates varied across HLA loci, with DRB1 alleles showing the most associated TCRs and HLA-C alleles the fewest. Correlated functional status among segregating V segments might be attributable to linkage disequilibrium, but an unknown experimental factor could not be ruled out. The authors suggested that the approach could potentially be extended to other disease states and immunological phenotypes. Sequencing depth was assumed to be roughly uniform across donors in the presence/absence analyses, though that assumption may not hold. Some IMGT-functional V segments, including TRBV6-2 and TRBV6-3, could not be distinguished by the 87-base-pair reads and were therefore excluded. The earlier analysis of approximately 590 of the donors excluded 15 to 20 rarely observed V segments, including chromosome 9 orphons, because counts were too low. Because HLA typing was missing for some donors at each locus, association tests included only the typed subset. This cohort had only TCR beta chains sequenced, and the lack of alpha or paired-chain data limited which features could be detected. In an earlier analysis of some 640 of the donors, most TCR beta V segments were observed in productive rearrangements about 90% or about 30% of the time, broadly matching IMGT annotations. In a later analysis, several top co-occurrence clusters were reported to appear linked to parvovirus B19, influenza, CMV and Epstein-Barr virus. In a later genetic analysis, fewer N-insertions in productive TCRs were reported among donors in an Asian-associated ancestry cluster than the approximately 670-donor mean. Most TCR sequences were observed very rarely across donors, whereas some public TCRs were present in many individuals. In both the original and validation cohorts, the classifier was reported to diagnose cytomegalovirus status with high specificity and sensitivity. Compared with equally common non-associated chains, HLA-associated TCR beta chains in a later analysis were more clonally expanded and had lower generation probabilities. In a later analysis, most CMV-associated TCR beta chains were found to appear HLA-restricted, with HLA associations seemingly driven largely by CMV exposure.

The library was made by the immunoSEQ multiplex PCR assay. A mixture of 60 forward primers for TCR Vbeta segments and 13 reverse primers for TCR Jbeta segments was used in the multiplex PCR. Amplification of the CDR3 region of rearranged TCR beta genes was performed with a multiplex PCR assay on genomic DNA. On the Illumina HiSeq System, the amplified TCR beta libraries were sequenced as 87-base-pair reads. The study's own analysis went as follows. In a later analysis, tens of millions of unique TCR beta chains were counted across the approximately 620 repertoires, and roughly 10 million of these chains were shared by at least two donors. Raw reads were error-corrected and collapsed into unique sequences by a nearest-neighbor algorithm in which closely related sequences were merged to remove PCR and sequencing errors. To assign V, D and J gene segments, CDR3 sequences were aligned to IMGT reference sequences. Each retained sequence needed at least a six-nucleotide match to both a V gene segment and a J gene segment. Rearrangements were classified as productive when the CDR3 lacked stop codons and remained in frame with V and J, and all other rearrangements were classified as non-productive. CDR3 was defined according to IMGT convention as the region running from the second conserved V-encoded cysteine to the conserved J-encoded phenylalanine. The earlier analysis of about 610 of the donors excluded sequences that lacked an unambiguous match to a single V gene segment. An earlier analysis of several hundred of the donors called V segments functional above 56.7% productive rearrangements and segregating when the between-donor standard deviation exceeded 5%. A statistical classification framework was built for diagnosing cytomegalovirus status from the catalog of TCR beta chain sequences. In a later analysis, TCR nucleotide sequences were compared against IMGT/GENE-DB human TR gene sequences so that V and J genes could be assigned. Using the TCRdist pipeline, a later analysis assigned CDR3 sequences along with most-parsimonious VDJ recombination scenarios. In a later analysis, each TCR beta chain was defined by its CDR3 amino acid sequence together with its V-gene family, and reads lacking a unique V-gene family were excluded. To address suspected cross-contamination and a sequencing artifact, a later analysis removed several hundred highly shared, low-generation-probability nucleotide sequences. In a later analysis, a clonal expansion index was calculated for each public chain from normalized within-repertoire ranks of inferred template counts. A later analysis computed generation probabilities with a VDJ recombination model fitted to out-of-frame rearrangements, and checked the results against IGoR. In a later analysis, TCR-TCR, TCR-HLA and TCR-CMV co-occurrence was scored with hypergeometric tests, and a repertoire-size bias correction was applied to TCR pairs. In a later analysis, false discovery rates were estimated by permuting HLA or CMV assignments 20 times. A later analysis grouped co-occurring TCRs with DBSCAN, adding TCRdist sequence similarity when clustering within HLA-allele-positive subsets. Repertoires with fewer than 30,000 or more than 120,000 public chains were left out of co-occurrence clustering, as were several repertoires with anomalous nucleotide sharing. TCRdb took over this immuneACCESS table, retaining in-frame rearrangements with V and J assigned. Such tables are incomplete; in checked studies, under half of the missing clones stem from an unresolved V gene, and the remainder is unexplained. The DNA gave D and trimming, while V, J and clone size come from that table. Across this sample there are approximately 150,000 clones, with about 84% seen only once. Of the sample, around 3.7% falls within the top ten clones.

The cohort was made up of about 670 healthy bone marrow donors. All cohort members were sampled while nominally healthy, although unrecorded immune exposures were likely present. The donor was CMV seronegative and was included in the group of over 300 seronegative cohort members. A peripheral blood sample was collected from each donor, and TCR beta sequencing was performed on peripheral blood mononuclear cells. Genomic DNA was extracted from the blood cell samples with the Qiagen DNeasy Blood Extraction Kit. From the cysteine through the phenylalanine, the CDR3 covers 14 amino acids. Only the CDR3 DNA stays, 42 bases, in frame from base 1. Trimming removed 3 bases from V and 2 bases from J, leaving 9 bases between the germline ends. The germline V gene sets CDR1 to SGHTA and CDR2 to FQGNSA. As to this clone: Its antigen is currently not known. It has no much larger one-base neighbor in the sample; base qualities were not kept.

The V and J segments used are TRBV7-2 and TRBJ2-3; the best D guess is TRBD1, with 6 bases matching. The sequenced sample consisted of PBMCs. The TCR sequence derives from a male donor in good health and CMV-seronegative. In nucleotides, the sequence is TGTGCCAGCAGCTTCCGACAGGACACAGATACGCAGTATTTT. It encodes CASSFRQDTDTQYF.